Each of the 21 T cell receptor beta chains below was sequenced from the same sample in a study of cytomegalovirus exposure and HLA in healthy donors. Repertoires were generated with immunoSEQ multiplex PCR, while TCRdb's copy carries only in-frame clones and drops some. The table shows about 400,000 clones, with about nine tenths occurring only once. Input material: PBMCs. The receptors originated from a woman between 18 and 29 years old in good health and CMV-seronegative.

This clone was observed once. The chain has TRBV4-1 and TRBJ1-2; TRBD1 is a possible D gene (6 bases). The CDR3 has 15 residues. V lost 1 base to trimming and J lost 6 bases, with 15 bases between them. In germline, CDR1 is MGHRA, CDR2 YSYEKL. This chain's CDR3 is CASSQGRTGRDGYTF. The CDR3 DNA reads TGCGCCAGCAGCCAAGGCCGAACAGGGCGCGATGGCTACACCTTC.

The chain is built from TRBV25-1 and TRBJ2-7; 7 nucleotides line up with TRBD1. With V trimmed by 3 bases and J by 2 bases, 7 bases remained unmatched. The germline gives CDR1 MGHDK, CDR2 SYGVNS. This CDR3 has 15 residues. The chain's CDR3 is CASSDKTGSPYEQYF. The DNA of the CDR3 is TGTGCCAGCAGTGATAAGACAGGGTCCCCCTACGAGCAGTACTTC.

This clone has only one observation. This sequence joins TRBV5-1 and TRBJ2-1; TRBD1 might be the D (6 bases). V lost 7 bases and J lost 5, with 16 bases in between. CDR3 length: 14 amino acids. CDR1 is SGHRS and CDR2 is YFSETQ in the germline V gene. The CDR3 here is CASSSGGVNNEQFF. CDR3 nucleotides: TGCGCCAGCTCATCTGGGGGCGTCAACAATGAGCAGTTCTTC.

The chain has TRBV6-5 and TRBJ2-5; D is perhaps TRBD1 (6 bases). V lost 5 bases to trimming and J lost 2 bases, with 9 bases between them. Germline-derived CDR1 and CDR2 are MNHEY and SVGAGI. The CDR3 is 13 residues long. CDR3 protein: CASSRTVQETQYF. CDR3 DNA sequence: TGTGCCAGCAGTCGGACAGTACAAGAGACCCAGTACTTC.

This chain links TRBV13 with TRBJ2-1; 13 bases are a match to TRBD2. CDR3 size: 16 residues. CDR1 and CDR2 from the germline V gene are PRHDT and FYEKMQ (reference sequence). V dropped 4 bases and J dropped 9; count of bases not matched to a gene: 9. The CDR3 DNA reads TGTGCCAGCAGCTCAATAGGACTAGCGGGGGCCGGTGAGCAGTTCTTC. The encoded protein is CASSSIGLAGAGEQFF.

This clone was observed once. The chain recombines TRBV21-1 with TRBJ1-1; the table's D call, TRBD1, was not checked against the DNA. TRBV21-1 is flagged as a pseudogene. This CDR3 has 15 amino acids. The CDR3: CASSPLSDMNTEAFF. The CDR3 DNA sequence: TGTGCCAGCAGCCCACTATCGGACATGAACACTGAAGCTTTCTTT.

The J gene is TRBJ2-3, the V gene TRBV15, with 9 bases fitting TRBD2. The V gene end was trimmed by 0 bases and the J gene end by 5 bases; junction bases not matched to a gene: 3. Germline V CDR1 and CDR2: LNHNV, YYDKDF (reference sequence). CDR3 length equals 15 residues. The CDR3 DNA follows: TGTGCCACCAGCAGAGATAGCGGGGGAGGAGATACGCAGTATTTT. Encoded protein: CATSRDSGGGDTQYF.

J is TRBJ2-7 and V is TRBV7-2; D may be TRBD1 (6 bases). Per the germline V gene, CDR1 is SGHTA and CDR2 is FQGNSA. The V end lost 2 bases, the J end lost 5 bases, and 10 bases lay between the germline ends. The length of the CDR3 is 13 residues. CDR3 nucleotide sequence: TGTGCCAGCAGCTTATACCGGGACAACGAGCAGTACTTC. It specifies CASSLYRDNEQYF.

The chain combines TRBV19 with TRBJ1-5; no firm D call. From germline, CDR1 is LNHDA and CDR2 SQIVND (reference sequence). V shed 5 bases and J shed 4 bases, with 12 bases lying between them. The length of the CDR3 is 14 residues. This chain's CDR3 is CASSSLRENQPQHF. The CDR3 DNA reads TGTGCCAGTAGTTCCCTTAGGGAGAATCAGCCCCAGCATTTT.

The rearrangement links TRBV6-5 to TRBJ2-2; possibly TRBD1 for D (6 bases). Germline lookup yields CDR1 MNHEY and CDR2 SVGAGI. Trimming took 2 bases from V and 6 from J, leaving 13 bases between them. This CDR3 contains 15 residues. As DNA, the CDR3 is TGTGCCAGCAGTTACCTGGGACAACTGGCCGGGGAGCTGTTTTTT. Translated, it gives CASSYLGQLAGELFF.

The chain recombines TRBV25-1 with TRBJ2-7; TRBD2 matches 16 bases. Looked up from germline, CDR1 is MGHDK and CDR2 is SYGVNS. V gave up 2 bases and J gave up 4 bases; unmatched junction bases: 2. This CDR3 contains 16 residues. CDR3 sequence (DNA): TGTGCCAGCAGTGAACTGGGACTAGCGGGGGGGTACGAGCAGTACTTC. Encoded protein: CASSELGLAGGYEQYF.

This sequence joins TRBV5-5 and TRBJ2-3, with TRBD2 matching 7 bases. Losses at the gene ends were 1 base for V and 6 bases for J; bases not matched to a gene: 8. The CDR3 extends over 15 amino acids. Germline CDR1 and CDR2: SGHKS and YYEKEE (reference sequence). In nucleotides, the CDR3 is TGTGCCAGCAGCTTGAGCCCAGCGGGGAAGGATACGCAGTATTTT. It specifies CASSLSPAGKDTQYF.

V is TRBV5-1 and J is TRBJ2-1, with D hard to call. V was pared by 4 bases and J by 2 bases, with 10 bases between. The CDR3 loop spans 14 amino acids. Germline loops: CDR1 SGHRS, CDR2 YFSETQ. CDR3 bases: TGCGCCAGCAGCCCCCTCCTCGCCTACAATGAGCAGTTCTTC. This gives the protein CASSPLLAYNEQFF. The full variable domain, its missing parts supplied by reference TRBV5-1 and TRBJ2-1, is KAGVTQTPRYLIKTRGQQVTLSCSPISGHRSVSWYQQTPGQGLQFLFEYFSETQRNKGNFPGRFSGRQFSNSRSEMNVSTLELGDSALYLCASSPLLAYNEQFFGPGTRLTVL.

The chain couples TRBV28 to TRBJ2-1, with 9 bases fitting TRBD2. The CDR3 covers 16 residues. Germline values: CDR1 MDHEN, CDR2 SYDVKM. Unmatched junction bases numbered 9, after V lost 6 bases and J lost 3 bases. CDR3 DNA: TGTGCCAGCAGATCGACTAGCGGCAACCTCTACAATGAGCAGTTCTTC. Translated: CASRSTSGNLYNEQFF.

The V and J genes are TRBV5-1 and TRBJ2-7; the match to TRBD2 covers 7 bases. V dropped 7 bases and J dropped 0; count of bases not matched to a gene: 13. In germline, CDR1 is SGHRS, CDR2 YFSETQ. This CDR3 region has 16 residues. CDR3 nucleotide sequence: TGCGCCAGCCGCCCGGGGGGAGGGGAGAGCTCCTACGAGCAGTACTTC. This translates into CASRPGGGESSYEQYF. Full variable domain (rest looked up from reference TRBV5-1 and TRBJ2-7): KAGVTQTPRYLIKTRGQQVTLSCSPISGHRSVSWYQQTPGQGLQFLFEYFSETQRNKGNFPGRFSGRQFSNSRSEMNVSTLELGDSALYLCASRPGGGESSYEQYFGPGTRLTVT.

This clone was detected only once. V usage is TRBV28 and J usage is TRBJ1-2, with TRBD1 as a possible D gene (6 bases). This CDR3 has 16 amino acids. The V end lost 2 bases, the J end lost 6 bases, and 19 bases lay between the germline ends. The germline V gene has CDR1 MDHEN and CDR2 SYDVKM. The CDR3 spells CASSLDTIAQGNGYTF. The CDR3 region has the DNA TGTGCCAGCAGTTTAGATACGATAGCGCAGGGGAATGGCTACACCTTC.

V gene TRBV27 combines with J gene TRBJ2-7; 9 bases map to TRBD2. V trimming: 6 bases; J trimming: 6 bases; junction bases outside the gene matches: 12. The CDR3 loop spans 15 amino acids. CDR1 is MNHEY, CDR2 SMNVEV, per germline (reference sequence). The CDR3 here is CASSRPGTSFVEQYF. The CDR3 DNA reads TGTGCCAGCAGCCGACCCGGGACTAGCTTCGTCGAGCAGTACTTC.

The chain links TRBV7-9 to TRBJ2-1, with 8 bases fitting TRBD2. Germline V gives CDR1 SEHNR, CDR2 FQNEAQ (reference sequence). This CDR3 has 13 residues. J lost 6 bases, V lost 3 bases, and 1 base had no gene match. CDR3 sequence reads: CASSFGRANEQFF. The CDR3 region has the DNA TGTGCCAGCAGCTTCGGGAGGGCCAATGAGCAGTTCTTC.

The genes are TRBV30 and TRBJ2-3; 7 nucleotides line up with TRBD2. This CDR3 has 15 amino acids. Germline V gene lookup returns CDR1 GTSNPN and CDR2 SVGIG (reference sequence). V was clipped by 0 bases and J by 6 bases; unmatched bases: 9. The CDR3 nucleotides are TGTGCCTGGAGTGTAACGGGGAGCGGGGCCGATACGCAGTATTTT. It yields the protein CAWSVTGSGADTQYF.

The CDR3 protein is CASREREAIETQYF. CDR3 nucleotide sequence: TGCGCCAGCAGGGAGCGGGAGGCAATAGAGACCCAGTACTTC. V and J are TRBV5-1 and TRBJ2-5, with 9 bases identical to TRBD2. Per germline, CDR1 SGHRS and CDR2 YFSETQ. The junction had 6 bases not matched to a gene; V was cut back by 5 bases and J by 4 bases. There are 14 residues in the CDR3.

V usage is TRBV7-8 and J usage is TRBJ1-3; D is unresolved. This CDR3 comprises 12 residues. Germline CDR1 and CDR2: SGHVS and FQNEAQ. Trimming left V 7 bases short and J 2 bases short, with 6 bases between. The CDR3 protein is CASTFPGNTIYF. As DNA, the CDR3 is TGTGCCAGCACGTTTCCTGGAAACACCATATATTTT. The complete variable domain, with remaining parts taken from reference TRBV7-8 and TRBJ1-3, reads GAGVSQSPRYKVAKRGQDVALRCDPISGHVSLFWYQQALGQGPEFLTYFQNEAQLDKSGLPSDRFFAERPEGSVSTLKIQRTQQEDSAVYLCASTFPGNTIYFGEGSWLTVV.